This TCR beta chain came from a study of shared clonotypes between healthy human individuals. The CDR3 spans 16 residues. With 4 bases clipped from V and 0 bases from J, the junction kept 4 bases outside the gene matches. Germline values: CDR1 SGHRS, CDR2 YFSETQ. Here immunoSEQ multiplex PCR was the method, and the copy in TCRdb shows in-frame clones only, minus some. Of about 1.5 million clones detected, approximately 98% appear once; the ten largest clones hold about 0.45%. V and J are TRBV5-1 and TRBJ2-5; the match to TRBD2 covers 12 bases. Sequences were obtained from naive CD4+ T cells sorted from blood. The subset: CD45RA+ positively selected. This TCR was recovered from a man in his thirties or forties in good health. The CDR3 loop reads CASSTGLAGYQETQYF. CDR3 nucleotides: TGCGCCAGCAGCACCGGACTAGCGGGGTACCAAGAGACCCAGTACTTC.